This T cell receptor beta chain was sequenced in a study of Graves' ophthalmopathy and Graves' hyperthyroidism. Points from the study as a whole: Among thyroid clonotypes expanded above 0.001 frequency, most also appeared in blood. Separation of ophthalmopathy from stable hyperthyroidism was achieved by a 13-signature model, at approximately 88% sensitivity and 81.08% specificity.

After removal of 7 bases from V and 7 bases from J, the junction contained 9 bases not matched to a gene. CDR3 size: 13 residues. CDR1 SNHLY and CDR2 FYNNEI come from the germline V gene. From RNA, the CDR3 regions of TCR beta chains were amplified and sequenced. After a first-round RT-PCR with HTBI primers, a second-round multiplex PCR was run. TCRdb itself ran the multiplex PCR reads through MiXCR, one entry per CDR3 protein. This table has around 1,000,000 distinct CDR3 sequences, roughly two fifths appearing once. About this clonotype: What it binds is unknown.

This clonotype was sampled from an adult man with Graves' hyperthyroidism. The chain uses TRBV2 and TRBJ1-2, with TRBD1 identical over 7 bases. The sequenced sample consisted of peripheral blood or thyroid tissue (not recorded which). In nucleotides, the CDR3 is TGTGCCAGCACTCAAGACAGGGAGGGTGGCTACACCTTC. As protein: CASTQDREGGYTF. The variable domain in full, with the rest retrieved from reference TRBV2 and TRBJ1-2, is EPEVTQTPSHQVTQMGQEVILRCVPISNHLYFYWYRQILGQKVEFLVSFYNNEISEKSEIFDDQFSVERPDGSNFTLKIRSTKLEDSAMYFCASTQDREGGYTFGSGTRLTVV.